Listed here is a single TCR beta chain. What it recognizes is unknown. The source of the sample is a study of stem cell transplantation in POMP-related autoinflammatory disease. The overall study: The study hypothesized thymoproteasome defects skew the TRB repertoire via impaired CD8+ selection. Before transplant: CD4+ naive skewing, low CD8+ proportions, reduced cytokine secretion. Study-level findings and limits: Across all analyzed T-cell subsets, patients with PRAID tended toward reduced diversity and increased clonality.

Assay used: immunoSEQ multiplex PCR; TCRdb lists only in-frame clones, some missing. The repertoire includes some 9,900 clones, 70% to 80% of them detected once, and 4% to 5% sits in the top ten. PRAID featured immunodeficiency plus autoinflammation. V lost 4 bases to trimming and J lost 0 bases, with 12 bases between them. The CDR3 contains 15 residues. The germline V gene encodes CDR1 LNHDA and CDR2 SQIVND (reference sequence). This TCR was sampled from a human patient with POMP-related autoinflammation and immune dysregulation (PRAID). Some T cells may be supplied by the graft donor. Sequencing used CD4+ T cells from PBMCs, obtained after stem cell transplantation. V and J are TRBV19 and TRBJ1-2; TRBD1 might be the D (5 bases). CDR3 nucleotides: TGTGCCAGTAGTAGACAGAGGTCCTCTAACTATGGCTACACCTTC. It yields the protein CASSRQRSSNYGYTF.